These 13 T cell receptor beta chains originate from one sample sequenced in a study of T-cell reconstitution after alpha-beta-depleted transplantation in children (TCRdb year 2016). The library relied on PCR. Instrument on record: Illumina HiSeq 2500. TCR libraries were prepared with molecular barcoding, using unique molecular identifiers to normalize TCRbeta repertoire quantification. TCRdb applied fastp at Q25 and MiXCR to the public reads, then kept only in-frame beta chains. Entries are consolidated by CDR3 protein sequence, retaining the most common genes and DNA. The sample data list around 200,000 distinct CDR3 sequences, and approximately 7% of these were observed just once. The ten largest clones represent roughly 3% of the sample. The input for sequencing was PBMCs from the stem cell graft donor, taken from the stem cell graft. The receptors derive from a human donor who donated a stem cell graft to a child with Wiskott-Aldrich syndrome.

The rearrangement uses TRBV5-1 and TRBJ1-6; 7 nucleotides match TRBD1. The V gene end was trimmed by 1 base and the J gene end by 6 bases; junction bases not matched to a gene: 4. Germline values: CDR1 SGHRS, CDR2 YFSETQ. The CDR3 is 15 residues long. CDR3 sequence (DNA): TGCGCCAGCAGCTTGACAGGGGAGTTTAATTCACCCCTCCACTTT. Translating gives CASSLTGEFNSPLHF.

This clonotype has ten or more counts. The chain recombines TRBV20-1 with TRBJ2-7, with TRBD2 identical over 9 bases. J lost 2 bases, V lost 0 bases, and 5 bases had no gene match. Germline CDR1 and CDR2: DFQATT and SNEGSKA (reference sequence). The length of the CDR3 is 15 residues. The CDR3, as DNA: TGCAGTGCTAGAGATGCGACTAGCGGACCCTACGAGCAGTACTTC. Amino acid sequence: CSARDATSGPYEQYF.

This clonotype has at least ten counts. V usage is TRBV5-1 and J usage is TRBJ2-7, with a possible D match to TRBD1 (6 bases). V lost 2 bases, J lost 7 bases, and 19 bases lay in between. Germline V gene sequence: CDR1 SGHRS, CDR2 YFSETQ. The CDR3 totals 15 residues. CDR3 sequence reads: CASSFPQGPVGEQYF. The CDR3 nucleotides are TGCGCCAGCAGCTTTCCACAGGGCCCTGTGGGGGAGCAGTACTTC.

This clonotype was seen ten or more times. The V call is TRBV4-3, the J call TRBJ2-7; D remains unclear. Germline V gene lookup returns CDR1 LGHNA and CDR2 YSLEER. The CDR3 extends over 13 amino acids. The ends were cut back, 1 base at V and 10 bases at J, with 14 bases in the middle. CDR3 DNA: TGCGCCAGCAGCCAAGGCACTCCAACGGCCCAGTACTTC. Translated: CASSQGTPTAQYF.

This clonotype was observed at least ten times. Written as DNA, the CDR3 is TGCGCCAGCAGCTTGGACAGCCAAGAGACCCAGTACTTC. Protein: CASSLDSQETQYF. V and J are TRBV5-1 and TRBJ2-5; D remains unclear. From germline, CDR1 is SGHRS and CDR2 YFSETQ. The CDR3 has 13 residues. Trimming stripped 0 bases from V and 1 base from J, with 4 bases between.

The chain is built from TRBV7-2 and TRBJ2-5, with D perhaps TRBD1 (5 bases). This CDR3 has 14 residues. Germline CDR1 reads SGHTA; CDR2 reads FQGNSA. V gave up 2 bases and J gave up 1 base, with 8 bases separating them. The CDR3 coding sequence is TGTGCCAGCAGCTTAATGGGGCCCCAAGAGACCCAGTACTTC. This encodes CASSLMGPQETQYF. Full variable domain (remainder filled in from reference TRBV7-2 and TRBJ2-5): GAGVSQSPSNKVTEKGKDVELRCDPISGHTALYWYRQSLGQGLEFLIYFQGNSAPDKSGLPSDRFSAERTGGSVSTLTIQRTQQEDSAVYLCASSLMGPQETQYFGPGTRLLVL.

There are many counts of this clonotype. The chain employs TRBV5-6 and TRBJ2-1; TRBD1 matches 7 bases. CDR1 SGHDT and CDR2 YYEEEE come from the germline V gene. The CDR3 is made up of 15 amino acids. The trim removed 1 base at V and 4 bases at J, leaving 5 bases unmatched. CDR3 region: CASSLFDRAYNEQFF. DNA of the CDR3: TGTGCCAGCAGCTTGTTTGACAGGGCTTACAATGAGCAGTTCTTC.

The table lists this clonotype with many counts. The chain has TRBV2 and TRBJ2-7; the match to TRBD2 covers 11 bases. V shed 5 bases, J shed 3 bases, and the junction held 3 bases outside the gene matches. The CDR3 extends over 14 amino acids. Per the germline V gene, CDR1 is SNHLY and CDR2 is FYNNEI. The CDR3 reads CASSTSGSRYEQYF. The CDR3, as DNA: TGTGCCAGCAGTACTAGCGGGAGTCGCTACGAGCAGTACTTC.

V is TRBV21-1 and J is TRBJ2-7; the table calls TRBD1, which could not be checked here. TRBV21-1 corresponds to a pseudogene. This CDR3 region has 16 residues. For the CDR3, the DNA is TGTGCCAGCAGCATCTCCCCGGGACAGGCTTTCTACGAGCAGTACTTC. Translating it yields CASSISPGQAFYEQYF.

This clonotype was recorded at least ten times. This sequence joins TRBV20-1 and TRBJ2-7, with D unresolved. This CDR3 has 12 residues. Germline assignment: CDR1 DFQATT and CDR2 SNEGSKA (reference sequence). Between the trimmed V and J ends, which lost 6 bases and 6 bases, there was a span of 15 bases. In DNA, the CDR3 is TGCAGTGCACTGAGACCCCCTATCGAGCAGTACTTC. Protein: CSALRPPIEQYF.

The table lists this clonotype with many counts. V usage is TRBV3-1 and J usage is TRBJ2-1; 10 bases are shared with TRBD1. CDR1 LGHDT and CDR2 YNNKEL come from the germline V gene (reference sequence). The CDR3 is 16 residues long. J was trimmed by 2 bases and V by 4 bases; bases with no gene match: 5. CDR3 nucleotides: TGTGCCAGCAGCCCCGACAGGGGGCGAGCCTACAATGAGCAGTTCTTC. Protein: CASSPDRGRAYNEQFF.

This clonotype has ten or more counts. The rearrangement uses TRBV2 and TRBJ2-2; D is ambiguous. CDR1 is SNHLY and CDR2 is FYNNEI in the germline V gene. V lost 5 bases and J lost 6, with 4 bases in between. CDR3 length: 11 amino acids. The CDR3, as DNA: TGTGCCAGCAGTTCGGCCGGGGAGCTGTTTTTT. Translating it yields CASSSAGELFF. The full variable domain, completed using reference TRBV2 and TRBJ2-2, is EPEVTQTPSHQVTQMGQEVILRCVPISNHLYFYWYRQILGQKVEFLVSFYNNEISEKSEIFDDQFSVERPDGSNFTLKIRSTKLEDSAMYFCASSSAGELFFGEGSRLTVL.

This clonotype was detected many times. The chain is built from TRBV7-6 and TRBJ2-6; D unresolved. The germline V gene encodes CDR1 SGHVS and CDR2 FNYEAQ. The CDR3 totals 16 residues. Trimming left V 5 bases short and J 0 bases short, with 11 bases between. As DNA, the CDR3 is TGTGCCAGCAGCCAAGCAAGACCCTCTGGGGCCAACGTCCTGACTTTC. This codes for CASSQARPSGANVLTF.